These 26 T cell receptor beta chains share one sample of origin, sequenced in a study of T-cell reconstitution after alpha-beta-depleted transplantation in children. Unique molecular identifiers were incorporated during preparation of the TCRbeta library. TCRdb called the PCR reads again in MiXCR, with one record for every CDR3 protein. Of a few hundred thousand distinct CDR3 sequences in the sample, about 17% are singletons; the top ten hold more than 2.5%. Material: PBMCs from the stem cell graft donor, obtained from the stem cell graft. These receptors all come from a human donor who donated a stem cell graft to a child with acute lymphoblastic leukemia.

This clonotype was detected a few times. J is TRBJ1-6 and V is TRBV11-2; D ambiguous. The germline V gene has CDR1 SGHAT and CDR2 FQNNGV. Trimming stripped 5 bases from V and 10 bases from J, with 12 bases between. CDR3 length: 13 amino acids. The CDR3 DNA is TGTGCCAGCAGCCCCCCATGGGAGTCACCCCTCCACTTT. This codes for CASSPPWESPLHF.

This clonotype was detected a few times. The chain recombines TRBV20-1 with TRBJ2-3; 14 bases line up with TRBD2. Germline lookup yields CDR1 DFQATT and CDR2 SNEGSKA (reference sequence). J lost 5 bases, V lost 3 bases, and 16 bases had no gene match. The CDR3 has 19 amino acids. CDR3 region: CSARTYPGTSGRPQDTQYF. In DNA, the CDR3 is TGCAGTGCTAGGACATACCCCGGGACTAGCGGGAGACCTCAAGATACGCAGTATTTT.

V is TRBV12-3 or TRBV12-4 and J is TRBJ1-4; D is perhaps TRBD1 (6 bases). V was trimmed by 5 bases and J by 5 bases, leaving 18 bases between them. CDR3 length: 16 residues. The chain's CDR3 is CASSNLRDTENEKLFF. CDR3 sequence (DNA): TGTGCCAGCAGTAATCTCCGGGACACCGAAAATGAAAAACTGTTTTTT.

There are a few counts of this clonotype. The rearrangement uses TRBV27 and TRBJ2-7, with D perhaps being TRBD1 or TRBD2 (5 bases each). Germline loops: CDR1 MNHEY, CDR2 SMNVEV (reference sequence). The CDR3 is made up of 15 amino acids. V was shortened by 3 bases and J by 2 bases, with 14 bases between the two germline ends. The chain's CDR3 is CASSFPGRTPYEQYF. Written as DNA, the CDR3 is TGTGCCAGCAGTTTCCCGGGGCGTACCCCCTACGAGCAGTACTTC.

A single count supports this clonotype. This chain links TRBV5-4 with TRBJ2-5; TRBD1 aligns across 8 bases. The CDR3 has 19 amino acids. Germline trimming cut 1 base from V and 5 bases from J; bases unmatched to any gene: 19. CDR1 and CDR2 from the germline V gene are SGHNT and YYREEE (reference sequence). CDR3: CASSLHPRQGARLAETQYF. CDR3 nucleotide sequence: TGTGCCAGCAGCTTGCACCCAAGGCAGGGGGCGCGGCTGGCGGAGACCCAGTACTTC.

The gene calls are TRBV4-1 and TRBJ1-1; possibly TRBD1 for D (5 bases). CDR3 length: 17 residues. Looked up from germline, CDR1 is MGHRA and CDR2 is YSYEKL. Between the trimmed V and J ends, which lost 4 bases and 2 bases, there was a span of 20 bases. The CDR3 loop is CASSRRGRQGRNTEAFF. CDR3 DNA: TGCGCCAGCAGCCGCCGGGGACGCCAAGGAAGAAACACTGAAGCTTTCTTT.

The chain links TRBV7-8 to TRBJ2-2; 14 positions match TRBD2. The CDR3 is 17 amino acids. Per germline, CDR1 SGHVS and CDR2 FQNEAQ. J gave up 8 bases and V 5 bases, and 10 bases lay outside the gene matches. The CDR3 DNA is TGTGCCAGCAGCCCGGGACTAGCGGGAGTATGGGCGGGGGAGCTGTTTTTT. It yields the protein CASSPGLAGVWAGELFF.

This chain uses TRBV29-1 with TRBJ2-7, with D perhaps TRBD2 (5 bases). The germline V gene has CDR1 SQVTM and CDR2 ANQGSEA. Trimming left V 2 bases short and J 4 bases short, with 9 bases between. This CDR3 contains 12 residues. DNA for the CDR3: TGCAGCGTTGAAACCAGGACTTACGAGCAGTACTTC. It translates to CSVETRTYEQYF.

J is TRBJ1-5 and V is TRBV7-9, with D possibly matching TRBD1 (5 bases). CDR3 size: 15 residues. V dropped 3 bases and J dropped 0 bases, with 9 bases sitting between them. The germline CDR1 and CDR2 sequences are SEHNR and FQNEAQ (reference sequence). The CDR3 region has the DNA TGTGCCAGCAGCTTGAAGGGGAATAGCAATCAGCCCCAGCATTTT. Translation: CASSLKGNSNQPQHF.

The chain uses TRBV19 and TRBJ1-5, with D perhaps TRBD1 (5 bases). Trimming shortened V by 7 bases and J by 1 base, and 8 bases separated the two germline ends. The CDR3 extends over 13 amino acids. Germline CDR1 reads LNHDA; CDR2 reads SQIVND (reference sequence). CDR3 residues: CASTRDSNQPQHF. The DNA of the CDR3 is TGTGCCAGTACCCGGGACAGCAATCAGCCCCAGCATTTT.

This clonotype turned up a few times. This chain links TRBV12-3 or TRBV12-4 with TRBJ2-5; 7 nucleotides match TRBD2. J was trimmed by 2 bases and V by 7 bases; bases with no gene match: 4. This CDR3 contains 13 residues. This CDR3 reads CASNAGEQETQYF. For the CDR3, the DNA is TGTGCCAGCAATGCGGGAGAGCAAGAGACCCAGTACTTC.

This clonotype has a handful of counts. The DNA of the CDR3 is TGTGCCAGCAGAAAAAACAGGGGAATGGGTAACACTGAAGCTTTCTTT. This sequence encodes CASRKNRGMGNTEAFF. V usage is TRBV12-3 or TRBV12-4 and J usage is TRBJ1-1; 7 bases fit TRBD1. V dropped 6 bases and J dropped 2; count of bases not matched to a gene: 12. The CDR3 contains 16 residues.

The V gene is TRBV7-2, the J gene TRBJ2-3; TRBD2 might be the D (6 bases). CDR1 SGHTA and CDR2 FQGNSA come from the germline V gene. This CDR3 is built from 14 residues. The germline V and J ends were trimmed by 1 base and 4 bases, with 9 bases remaining between them. The CDR3 protein is CASSLVGSADTQYF. Written as DNA, the CDR3 is TGTGCCAGCAGCTTAGTCGGGAGCGCAGATACGCAGTATTTT.

A word on this clonotype: One junction end does not reproduce the germline sequence, and a read error may be involved. The V gene is TRBV11-2, the J gene TRBJ1-1; 9 bases line up with TRBD1. Germline V lookup: CDR1 SGHAT, CDR2 FQNNGV. The CDR3 loop spans 15 amino acids. The CDR3 nucleotides read TGTGCCAGCACCTTAATACAGGGGGCGAATACTGAAGCTTTCTTT. It is translated as CASTLIQGANTEAFF. Full variable domain (rest looked up from reference TRBV11-2 and TRBJ1-1): EAGVAQSPRYKIIEKRQSVAFWCNPISGHATLYWYQQILGQGPKLLIQFQNNGVVDDSQLPKDRFSAERLKGVDSTLKIQPAKLEDSAVYLCASTLIQGANTEAFFGQGTRLTVV.

This clonotype showed up just once. V is TRBV15 and J is TRBJ2-5; D gene unclear. From germline, CDR1 is LNHNV and CDR2 YYDKDF (reference sequence). V shed 3 bases and J shed 7 bases, with 15 bases lying between them. CDR3 length: 14 residues. CDR3 region: CATSRASTAGTQYF. The CDR3 DNA reads as TGTGCCACCAGCAGGGCCTCGACGGCAGGGACCCAGTACTTC.

The rearrangement uses TRBV7-2 and TRBJ2-1, with no clear D. The CDR3 sequence is 13 residues long. The germline V gene has CDR1 SGHTA and CDR2 FQGNSA. The V gene lost 3 bases and the J gene lost 3 bases, with 6 bases spanning the gap. The CDR3 loop reads CASSFPFYNEQFF. The CDR3 DNA sequence: TGTGCCAGCAGCTTCCCCTTCTACAATGAGCAGTTCTTC.

This clonotype was seen ten or more times. V and J are TRBV27 and TRBJ2-7, with no clear D. Germline CDR1 MNHEY, CDR2 SMNVEV (reference sequence). The CDR3 totals 11 residues. V dropped 2 bases and J dropped 6 bases, with 5 bases sitting between them. The CDR3 loop is CASSLGIEQYF. In DNA, the CDR3 is TGTGCCAGCAGTTTAGGCATCGAGCAGTACTTC.

The sample holds a few counts of this clonotype. The J gene is TRBJ1-5, the V gene TRBV5-8; a possible D gene is TRBD1 (6 bases). Germline V lookup: CDR1 SGHTS, CDR2 YDEGEE. This CDR3 is built from 14 residues. With 4 bases removed from V and 2 bases from J, the gap between germline ends came to 10 bases. The CDR3 bases are TGTGCCAGCAGCATCAACAGGGGCAATCAGCCCCAGCATTTT. Translating gives CASSINRGNQPQHF.

This clonotype has more than one count but fewer than ten. The rearrangement links TRBV18 to TRBJ1-4; D is possibly TRBD1 (5 bases). CDR1 and CDR2 (germline): KGHSH, LQKENI. The germline V and J ends were trimmed by 4 bases and 7 bases, with 16 bases remaining between them. CDR3 length: 15 amino acids. Here the CDR3 DNA reads TGTGCCAGCTCACACTTCCCCGTCGGGGGTGAAAAACTGTTTTTT. Protein sequence: CASSHFPVGGEKLFF.

The chain recombines TRBV14 with TRBJ2-1; 7 nucleotides line up with TRBD2. The CDR3 runs 15 residues. Germline V gene sequence: CDR1 SGHDN, CDR2 FVKESK. With 2 bases clipped from V and 3 bases from J, the junction kept 4 bases outside the gene matches. CDR3 amino acids: CASSQFAGVYNEQFF. The CDR3 region has the DNA TGTGCCAGCAGCCAATTCGCGGGAGTCTACAATGAGCAGTTCTTC.

Notes on this clonotype: Compared with germline, one end of the junction differs, possibly owing to a read error. The chain links TRBV7-3 to TRBJ1-1, with D possibly being TRBD1 (6 bases). This CDR3 spans 15 amino acids. Looked up from germline, CDR1 is SGHTA and CDR2 is FQGTGA. The CDR3 nucleotides read TGTGCCAGCAGCTTAAGGGGGCTCTTGAACGCTGAAGCTTTCTTT. Translated, it gives CASSLRGLLNAEAFF.

This sequence joins TRBV7-6 and TRBJ2-3; maybe TRBD2 (5 bases). V lost 5 bases and J lost 3, with 15 bases in between. Germline V CDR1 and CDR2: SGHVS, FNYEAQ. This CDR3 spans 15 amino acids. The CDR3 is CASSPHGDRTDTQYF. CDR3 DNA: TGTGCCAGCAGCCCACACGGGGATCGGACAGATACGCAGTATTTT.

This clonotype showed up just a few times. The chain recombines TRBV7-2 with TRBJ2-1; 11 bases match TRBD2. The J segment lost 7 bases and the V segment lost 5 bases, leaving 4 bases of the junction unmatched. This CDR3 has 14 amino acids. From germline, CDR1 is SGHTA and CDR2 FQGNSA. CDR3 in DNA: TGTGCCAGCAGCGTTTGGACTAGCGGGAATGAGCAGTTCTTC. Translation gives CASSVWTSGNEQFF.

This clonotype was seen just once. This chain connects TRBV18 to TRBJ1-1; no reliable D call. Deletions cut 0 bases from V and 3 bases from J, with 17 bases between. Looked up from germline, CDR1 is KGHSH and CDR2 is LQKENI. The CDR3 extends over 17 amino acids. The CDR3 sequence is CASSPPPTMPQHTEAFF. As DNA, the CDR3 is TGTGCCAGCTCACCACCTCCTACCATGCCCCAGCACACTGAAGCTTTCTTT.

V gene TRBV16 combines with J gene TRBJ2-3; D uncertain. Trimming pared 0 bases from V and 2 bases from J, leaving 9 bases between. The CDR3 contains 15 residues. Germline V CDR1 and CDR2: KGHSY, FQNENV. The CDR3 DNA sequence: TGTGCCAGCAGCCAATCCGAGCTTATCACAGATACGCAGTATTTT. The encoded protein is CASSQSELITDTQYF.

The rearrangement uses TRBV11-1 and TRBJ2-3; the match to TRBD2 covers 10 bases. This CDR3 has 19 amino acids. Trimming took 2 bases from V and 3 from J; bases not matched to a gene: 14. Germline assignment: CDR1 SGHAT and CDR2 FQDESV (reference sequence). The CDR3 nucleotides are TGTGCCAGCAGCTTACCAGCGGGAGGGCCTAAGGGCGGGACAGATACGCAGTATTTT. It codes for CASSLPAGGPKGGTDTQYF.